Listed here are 29 T cell receptor beta chains from one sample, sequenced in a study of cytomegalovirus exposure and HLA in healthy donors. It was with 60 Vbeta and 13 Jbeta primers that the PCR ran. Method: immunoSEQ multiplex PCR; TCRdb's copy keeps in-frame clones and lacks some. Among over 150,000 clones listed, 79% were seen once. The sequencing sample was made of PBMCs. These receptor sequences come from a man between 40 and 49 years old in good health and CMV-seronegative.

The rearrangement links TRBV11-2 to TRBJ2-7; TRBD2 matches 9 bases. Germline V CDR1 and CDR2: SGHAT, FQNNGV. The CDR3 consists of 18 residues. The V segment lost 0 bases and the J segment 6 bases; nucleotides outside the gene matches: 15. The CDR3 nucleotides read TGTGCCAGCAGCTTAGAGTTGGCGGGAGGGCCTTGGGTTCTCGAGCAGTACTTC. This translates into CASSLELAGGPWVLEQYF.

This clone was seen a few times. This CDR3 reads CASIALNNYGYTF. The CDR3, as DNA: TGTGCCAGCATAGCCTTAAATAACTATGGCTACACCTTC. This chain connects TRBV2 to TRBJ1-2; D is uncertain. From germline, CDR1 is SNHLY and CDR2 FYNNEI. Trimming took off 7 bases at V and 1 base at J, with 10 bases between the two ends. The CDR3 has 13 amino acids.

This chain connects TRBV7-8 to TRBJ1-4; 7 bases agree with TRBD1. CDR1 SGHVS and CDR2 FQNEAQ come from the germline V gene. V lost 4 bases and J lost 4; bases outside the gene matches: 6. The CDR3 contains 15 residues. This chain's CDR3 is CASSSTGALNEKLFF. The DNA of the CDR3 is TGTGCCAGCAGCTCCACAGGGGCCCTTAATGAAAAACTGTTTTTT. Variable domain in full (rest from reference TRBV7-8 and TRBJ1-4): GAGVSQSPRYKVAKRGQDVALRCDPISGHVSLFWYQQALGQGPEFLTYFQNEAQLDKSGLPSDRFFAERPEGSVSTLKIQRTQQEDSAVYLCASSSTGALNEKLFFGSGTQLSVL.

The rearrangement joins TRBV19 to TRBJ2-3, with 9 bases lining up with TRBD2. The CDR3 runs 14 residues. The trim removed 2 bases at V and 5 bases at J, leaving 2 bases unmatched. CDR1 is LNHDA and CDR2 is SQIVND in the germline V gene (reference sequence). CDR3 nucleotide sequence: TGTGCCAGTAGTATACAACTAGCGGGAGATACGCAGTATTTT. Translating gives CASSIQLAGDTQYF.

The chain joins TRBV4-2 to TRBJ2-3, with D possibly matching TRBD1 (6 bases). This CDR3 is built from 16 residues. The V gene lost 0 bases and the J gene lost 5 bases, with 15 bases spanning the gap. Germline V CDR1 and CDR2: LGHNA, YNFKEQ. The CDR3 region is CASSQERRLGGDTQYF. In DNA form, the CDR3 reads TGTGCCAGCAGCCAAGAGAGGCGCTTAGGGGGAGATACGCAGTATTTT.

The table lists this clone with a count of one. The genes are TRBV18 and TRBJ1-6; TRBD1 agrees at 7 bases. The ends lost 2 bases at V and 7 bases at J; junction bases unmatched: 2. The CDR3 runs to 14 residues. Germline lookup yields CDR1 KGHSH and CDR2 LQKENI. CDR3 sequence reads: CASSPDRANSPLHF. In nucleotides, the CDR3 is TGTGCCAGCTCACCAGACAGGGCGAATTCACCCCTCCACTTT.

As regards this clone: At one end the junction does not follow the germline gene, possibly because of a read error. This sequence joins TRBV7-9 and TRBJ2-1; TRBD2 matches at 11 bases. Germline-derived CDR1 and CDR2 are SEHNR and FQNEAQ (reference sequence). This CDR3 has 16 residues. The CDR3 loop is CSSSSGGLAVYNEQFF. The CDR3 DNA is TGTTCCAGCAGCTCCGGGGGACTAGCGGTCTACAATGAGCAGTTCTTC. The full variable domain, in which reference TRBV7-9 and TRBJ2-1 provide the parts outside the CDR3, is DTGVSQNPRHKITKRGQNVTFRCDPISEHNRLYWYRQTLGQGPEFLTYFQNEAQLEKSRLLSDRFSAERPKGSFSTLEIQRTEQGDSAMYLCSSSSGGLAVYNEQFFGPGTRLTVL.

This clone showed up just a few times. V is TRBV5-4 and J is TRBJ2-3; 10 nucleotides line up with TRBD1. CDR1 is SGHNT, CDR2 YYREEE, per germline (reference sequence). The ends lost 4 bases at V and 4 bases at J; junction bases unmatched: 6. The CDR3 has 15 residues. CDR3 bases: TGTGCCAGCAGCCCAGACAGGGGGCGAGCAGATACGCAGTATTTT. Residues: CASSPDRGRADTQYF.

The V and J genes are TRBV11-2 and TRBJ2-5; a possible D gene is TRBD2 (6 bases). The CDR3 is made up of 14 amino acids. Germline lookup yields CDR1 SGHAT and CDR2 FQNNGV. The V and J ends lost 3 bases and 2 bases respectively, with 10 bases between them. CDR3 nucleotide sequence: TGTGCCAGCAGCTTCCTGGCGGGACAAGAGACCCAGTACTTC. Translating gives CASSFLAGQETQYF.

This chain connects TRBV7-8 to TRBJ2-7; D call uncertain. This CDR3 has 15 amino acids. Germline V gene sequence: CDR1 SGHVS, CDR2 FQNEAQ. The V gene lost 6 bases and the J gene lost 4 bases, with 19 bases spanning the gap. The DNA of the CDR3 is TGTGCCAGCAGTACTTTCAGGTCGCTTAATTACGAGCAGTACTTC. Its translation is CASSTFRSLNYEQYF.

The chain uses TRBV19 and TRBJ1-2, with D unresolved. The V and J ends lost 2 bases and 8 bases respectively, with 12 bases between them. Germline CDR1 is LNHDA and CDR2 is SQIVND (reference sequence). The CDR3 length is 13 residues. CDR3 DNA sequence: TGTGCCAGTAGTATAAGGCTCGACGGGGGCTACACCTTC. Amino acid sequence: CASSIRLDGGYTF. Complete variable domain (other parts from reference TRBV19 and TRBJ1-2): DGGITQSPKYLFRKEGQNVTLSCEQNLNHDAMYWYRQDPGQGLRLIYYSQIVNDFQKGDIAEGYSVSREKKESFPLTVTSAQKNPTAFYLCASSIRLDGGYTFGSGTRLTVV.

The CDR3 bases are TGTGCCAGCAGTTTCCTCCTTAGCAATCAGCCCCAGCATTTT. Its protein product is CASSFLLSNQPQHF. This chain connects TRBV28 to TRBJ1-5, with no clear D. This CDR3 spans 14 amino acids. The germline V gene encodes CDR1 MDHEN and CDR2 SYDVKM. V was cut by 3 bases and J by 0 bases, with 6 bases left in between.

This clone showed up just once. The J gene is TRBJ2-3, the V gene TRBV4-2; unclear D gene. With 4 bases removed from V and 1 base from J, the gap between germline ends came to 9 bases. This CDR3 has 14 residues. CDR1 LGHNA and CDR2 YNFKEQ come from the germline V gene. CDR3 DNA: TGTGCCAGCAGCCTGTCTGAGCGCACAGATACGCAGTATTTT. The encoded protein is CASSLSERTDTQYF.

In this sample, this clone turned up a few times. V gene TRBV5-1 combines with J gene TRBJ2-4, with D possibly being TRBD2 (6 bases). V lost 0 bases, J lost 12 bases, and 16 bases lay in between. This CDR3 region has 14 residues. Looked up from germline, CDR1 is SGHRS and CDR2 is YFSETQ. The CDR3 sequence: CASSLELAVGSQYF. The CDR3 DNA follows: TGCGCCAGCAGCTTGGAACTAGCTGTAGGCAGTCAGTACTTC.

The chain combines TRBV7-9 with TRBJ2-7; 12 positions agree with TRBD2. The CDR3 is made up of 19 amino acids. Germline CDR1 SEHNR, CDR2 FQNEAQ (reference sequence). V was pared by 5 bases and J by 4 bases, with 18 bases of the junction left unmatched. The CDR3 reads CASSRRTVTSGRLGYEQYF. For the CDR3, the DNA is TGTGCCAGCAGCCGCCGGACAGTTACTAGCGGGAGGCTGGGTTACGAGCAGTACTTC.

The chain employs TRBV6-1 and TRBJ2-1; 7 bases fit TRBD2. The V segment lost 0 bases and the J segment 12 bases; nucleotides outside the gene matches: 20. The CDR3 runs to 18 residues. The germline V gene has CDR1 MNHNS and CDR2 SASEGT. In DNA form, the CDR3 reads TGTGCCAGCAGTGAAGCGGGGGTGGTTGCGGGAGCGTCCATAGGGCAGTTCTTC. Its protein product is CASSEAGVVAGASIGQFF.

This clone was counted only a few times. This chain joins TRBV15 and TRBJ1-5, with 7 bases fitting TRBD1. V lost 0 bases to trimming and J lost 6 bases; unmatched junction nucleotides: 8. CDR1 is LNHNV and CDR2 is YYDKDF in the germline V gene (reference sequence). The CDR3 length is 16 residues. The CDR3 DNA sequence: TGTGCCACCAGCAGAGATCTCGCAGGGGGTCTTCAGCCCCAGCATTTT. This translates into CATSRDLAGGLQPQHF.

This chain joins TRBV6-5 and TRBJ2-7, with 8 bases fitting TRBD1. The CDR3 contains 13 residues. The germline gives CDR1 MNHEY, CDR2 SVGAGI. V was clipped by 6 bases and J by 6 bases; unmatched bases: 7. This CDR3 reads CASRLTGAGEQYF. Written as DNA, the CDR3 is TGTGCCAGCAGGCTGACAGGGGCAGGCGAGCAGTACTTC.

The chain recombines TRBV6-1 with TRBJ2-3; 8 nucleotides align to TRBD2. J gave up 4 bases and V 3 bases, and 3 bases lay outside the gene matches. The V gene's germline CDR1 is MNHNS and CDR2 SASEGT. The CDR3 runs 14 residues. CDR3 nucleotides: TGTGCCAGCAGTGATGGACTAGCAGCAGATACGCAGTATTTT. Its protein is CASSDGLAADTQYF.

This sequence joins TRBV15 and TRBJ2-7; D is uncertain. Germline-derived CDR1 and CDR2 are LNHNV and YYDKDF (reference sequence). This CDR3 spans 14 amino acids. V gave up 0 bases and J gave up 2 bases, with 8 bases separating them. The CDR3 protein is CATSRDPTAYEQYF. DNA of the CDR3: TGTGCCACCAGCAGAGACCCAACTGCCTACGAGCAGTACTTC.

The CDR3 DNA sequence: TGCGCCAGCAGCCAAGCTGGACTCTCTACGGGGGGCTACACCTTC. It is translated as CASSQAGLSTGGYTF. This rearrangement joins TRBV4-1 to TRBJ1-2; no firm D call. The germline V gene has CDR1 MGHRA and CDR2 YSYEKL. This CDR3 region has 15 residues. V dropped 1 base and J dropped 8 bases, with 17 bases sitting between them.

J is TRBJ2-3 and V is TRBV11-2, with D unclear. CDR1 is SGHAT and CDR2 is FQNNGV in the germline V gene. This CDR3 is 15 amino acids long. The V end was cut by 1 base, the J end by 3 bases, with 11 bases between. The CDR3 protein is CASSLGSGGTDTQYF. CDR3 bases: TGTGCCAGCAGCTTAGGGTCCGGCGGTACAGATACGCAGTATTTT.

This clone was recorded a few times. This chain joins TRBV5-1 and TRBJ2-7, with a tentative D call TRBD2 (6 bases). Germline V lookup: CDR1 SGHRS, CDR2 YFSETQ. V was cut by 2 bases and J by 2 bases, with 14 bases left in between. CDR3 length: 15 amino acids. This CDR3 is CASSLLGRGAYEQYF. The CDR3 DNA reads TGCGCCAGCAGCTTATTAGGGCGGGGAGCCTACGAGCAGTACTTC.

The chain combines TRBV13 with TRBJ1-1; weak D call: TRBD1 (6 bases). Per germline, CDR1 PRHDT and CDR2 FYEKMQ (reference sequence). The CDR3 contains 14 residues. With 2 bases removed from V and 2 bases from J, the gap between germline ends came to 9 bases. The CDR3, as DNA: TGTGCCAGCAGCTTAAGGGGGAGAAACACTGAAGCTTTCTTT. This encodes CASSLRGRNTEAFF.

CDR3 sequence (DNA): TGCAGCGTTGAAGAGGGACTGAACACCGGGGAGCTGTTTTTT. Its translation: CSVEEGLNTGELFF. The V gene is TRBV29-1, the J gene TRBJ2-2, with D perhaps matching TRBD2 (6 bases). CDR3 length: 14 amino acids. Looked up from germline, CDR1 is SQVTM and CDR2 is ANQGSEA. V shed 0 bases and J shed 1 base, with 6 bases lying between them.

The rearrangement links TRBV29-1 to TRBJ2-2; 7 bases fit TRBD1. Germline V CDR1 and CDR2: SQVTM, ANQGSEA. This CDR3 is 14 amino acids long. Losses at the gene ends were 5 bases for V and 3 bases for J; bases not matched to a gene: 6. The CDR3 spells CSVQAGGYTGELFF. The CDR3 DNA is TGCAGCGTTCAGGCAGGGGGATACACCGGGGAGCTGTTTTTT.

The chain carries TRBV7-9 and TRBJ2-1, with 14 bases aligning to TRBD2. Unmatched junction bases numbered 7, after V lost 5 bases and J lost 4 bases. CDR3 length: 17 residues. Per the germline V gene, CDR1 is SEHNR and CDR2 is FQNEAQ (reference sequence). CDR3 sequence: CASSAPGTSGSYNEQFF. The CDR3 DNA sequence: TGTGCCAGCAGCGCGCCCGGGACTAGCGGGAGTTACAATGAGCAGTTCTTC.

The chain carries TRBV27 and TRBJ2-3; D ambiguous. V was shortened by 2 bases and J by 0 bases, with 6 bases between the two germline ends. Germline V CDR1 and CDR2: MNHEY, SMNVEV (reference sequence). CDR3 size: 14 residues. The CDR3 nucleotides are TGTGCCAGCAGTTTAGGCAGAAGCACAGATACGCAGTATTTT. This translates into CASSLGRSTDTQYF.

The rearrangement uses TRBV5-4 and TRBJ2-7, with a tentative D call TRBD1 (5 bases). Trimming removed 2 bases at V and 7 bases at J, with 16 bases between. There are 14 residues in the CDR3. The V gene's germline CDR1 is SGHNT and CDR2 YYREEE (reference sequence). CDR3 in amino acids: CASSFKGPEREQYF. CDR3 sequence (DNA): TGTGCCAGCAGCTTCAAGGGGCCGGAGAGAGAGCAGTACTTC.